What follows are 25 T cell receptor beta chains derived from one specimen sequenced in a study of blood T cells in healthy people across ages. A second PCR, run for about 7 to 11 cycles, used a sample-barcoded 5' primer plus a J-beta primer mix. From the 5' RACE reads, TCRdb called clonotypes with MiXCR, one entry per CDR3 protein. Of about 800,000 distinct CDR3 sequences listed, around 25% are singletons. Separately, the same data were catalogued under a study of T cells of mothers and their children.

The sequenced sample was blood. These receptors were taken from a boy aged 10-17 years in good health.

In its sample, this clonotype was seen many times. The V and J genes are TRBV29-1 and TRBJ2-3; D gene uncertain. The CDR3 has 12 residues. Germline lookup yields CDR1 SQVTM and CDR2 ANQGSEA. Trimming stripped 1 base from V and 2 bases from J, with 4 bases between. In DNA, the CDR3 is TGCAGCGTTGAAGTCCCCACAGATACGCAGTATTTT. Protein product: CSVEVPTDTQYF.

This clonotype showed up just a few times. This chain links TRBV25-1 with TRBJ2-5; D may be TRBD1 or TRBD2 (6 bases each). Trimming left V 2 bases short and J 5 bases short, with 12 bases between. CDR1 and CDR2 (germline): MGHDK, SYGVNS. This CDR3 has 14 amino acids. The CDR3 reads CASSEPGAGETQYF. The DNA of the CDR3 is TGTGCCAGCAGTGAACCGGGGGCAGGGGAGACCCAGTACTTC.

The rearrangement links TRBV24-1 to TRBJ2-5, with TRBD1 matching 7 bases. The end of the DNA fits TRBJ2-7 better, so the J call may be wrong. This CDR3 comprises 15 residues. Germline V gene lookup returns CDR1 KGHDR and CDR2 SFDVKD. CDR3 residues: CATSDNGRGNYEQYF. The CDR3 DNA reads TGTGCCACCAGTGATAATGGCAGGGGGAACTACGAGCAGTACTTC.

The rearrangement links TRBV20-1 to TRBJ2-1; D is ambiguous. Matching the DNA end better, TRBJ2-7 makes the J call doubtful. CDR3 length: 16 residues. Germline V gene lookup returns CDR1 DFQATT and CDR2 SNEGSKA (reference sequence). The CDR3 reads CSARDPGPSLDYEQYF. CDR3 coding DNA: TGCAGTGCTAGAGACCCTGGACCATCTCTCGACTACGAGCAGTACTTC.

In its sample, this clonotype was seen a few times. The V call is TRBV27, the J call TRBJ2-3; 10 bases fit TRBD2. V shed 1 base and J 3 bases; nucleotides not matched to a gene: 7. The CDR3 runs to 17 residues. Germline CDR1 reads MNHEY; CDR2 reads SMNVEV (reference sequence). DNA for the CDR3: TGTGCCAGCAGTTTATTGGCTAGCGGGGGCATGACAGATACGCAGTATTTT. This translates into CASSLLASGGMTDTQYF.

The chain uses TRBV6-5 and TRBJ1-4; tentative D call: TRBD1 (5 bases). The CDR3 is made up of 15 amino acids. Germline V gene data show CDR1 as MNHEY and CDR2 as SVGAGI. Trimming stripped 0 bases from V and 5 bases from J, with 10 bases between. This chain's CDR3 is CASSYSRQSNEKLFF. CDR3 sequence (DNA): TGTGCCAGCAGTTACTCTCGACAGTCAAATGAAAAACTGTTTTTT.

V is TRBV2 and J is TRBJ2-5; 8 bases match TRBD2. The J call may be mistaken, given a closer DNA end match to TRBJ2-1. The CDR3 loop spans 16 amino acids. Germline loops: CDR1 SNHLY, CDR2 FYNNEI. In DNA, the CDR3 is TGTGCCAGCAGCAAATTGACTAGCGAAACCTACAATGAGCAGTTCTTC. This codes for CASSKLTSETYNEQFF.

CDR3 sequence: CSARDGGASTDTQYF. For the CDR3, the DNA is TGCAGTGCTAGAGATGGGGGGGCGAGCACAGATACGCAGTATTTT. This chain connects TRBV20-1 to TRBJ2-3, with a possible D match to TRBD2 (7 bases). Trimming stripped 0 bases from V and 0 bases from J, with 10 bases between. The CDR3 has 15 amino acids. From germline, CDR1 is DFQATT and CDR2 SNEGSKA (reference sequence).

This clonotype was observed a few times. The chain employs TRBV7-9 and TRBJ2-7; D remains unclear. CDR1 and CDR2 (germline): SEHNR, FQNEAQ (reference sequence). The V gene lost 6 bases and the J gene lost 2 bases, with 11 bases spanning the gap. The CDR3 length is 13 residues. The CDR3 nucleotides read TGTGCCAGCAGTTCCCTTCCAACCTACGAGCAGTACTTC. Its protein product is CASSSLPTYEQYF.

There are a few counts of this clonotype. The chain joins TRBV20-1 to TRBJ1-2; 8 bases line up with TRBD1. Germline V CDR1 and CDR2: DFQATT, SNEGSKA (reference sequence). J gave up 2 bases and V 6 bases, and 5 bases lay outside the gene matches. The CDR3 totals 13 residues. As DNA, the CDR3 is TGCAGTGCAAGACAGGGGCTCAACTATGGCTACACCTTC. The encoded protein is CSARQGLNYGYTF.

Note on this clonotype: The missing conserved phenylalanine or tryptophan at the end of this CDR3 makes a read error likely. V gene TRBV18 combines with J gene TRBJ1-4; D gene ambiguous. There are 15 residues in the CDR3. V was shortened by 0 bases and J by 0 bases, with 5 bases between the two germline ends. Germline loops: CDR1 KGHSH, CDR2 LQKENI. The CDR3 region is CASSPPSSTNEKLFS. CDR3 in DNA: TGTGCCAGCTCACCACCCTCCTCAACTAATGAAAAACTGTTTTCT.

This clonotype was seen a handful of times. The chain couples TRBV6-5 to TRBJ2-3; 7 bases are a match to TRBD2. The germline V gene has CDR1 MNHEY and CDR2 SVGAGI. The J segment lost 2 bases and the V segment lost 3 bases, leaving 5 bases of the junction unmatched. The CDR3 spans 15 residues. CDR3: CASSYLAGTTDTQYF. The CDR3 bases are TGTGCCAGCAGTTATTTAGCGGGCACCACAGATACGCAGTATTTT.

The chain couples TRBV20-1 to TRBJ2-3, with D tentatively TRBD1 (5 bases). V lost 1 base to trimming and J lost 4 bases, with 24 bases between them. The CDR3 is 18 residues long. Germline V gene data show CDR1 as DFQATT and CDR2 as SNEGSKA (reference sequence). CDR3 in DNA: TGCAGTGCTAGAGCTTGGGAACTTACAGGCCTTAGCCCAGATACGCAGTATTTT. Its protein is CSARAWELTGLSPDTQYF.

This clonotype was counted between two and nine times. This sequence joins TRBV18 and TRBJ2-1; tentatively, D is TRBD1 or TRBD2 (5 bases each). Germline V gene data show CDR1 as KGHSH and CDR2 as LQKENI. The CDR3 spans 16 residues. Trimming stripped 1 base from V and 8 bases from J, with 18 bases between. CDR3 nucleotide sequence: TGTGCCAGCTCACCACGCGCGGGTTGGACAAGCGATGAGCAGTTCTTC. This codes for CASSPRAGWTSDEQFF. The variable domain in full, with the rest retrieved from reference TRBV18 and TRBJ2-1, is NAGVMQNPRHLVRRRGQEARLRCSPMKGHSHVYWYRQLPEEGLKFMVYLQKENIIDESGMPKERFSAEFPKEGPSILRIQQVVRGDSAAYFCASSPRAGWTSDEQFFGPGTRLTVL.

V usage is TRBV6-1 and J usage is TRBJ1-6; perhaps TRBD1 as D (5 bases). Trimming removed 8 bases at V and 5 bases at J, with 16 bases between. Germline values: CDR1 MNHNS, CDR2 SASEGT. CDR3 size: 15 residues. The CDR3 protein is CASGSRDFDNSPLHF. The DNA of the CDR3 is TGTGCCAGCGGTAGCCGGGACTTCGATAATTCACCCCTCCACTTT.

V is TRBV7-2 and J is TRBJ2-1; 7 bases map to TRBD1. V trimming: 4 bases; J trimming: 9 bases; junction bases outside the gene matches: 9. The CDR3 covers 14 residues. CDR1 is SGHTA, CDR2 FQGNSA, per germline. CDR3 nucleotides: TGTGCCAGCAGCTCTACAACAGGGGTCGGTGAGCAGTTCTTC. Its translation: CASSSTTGVGEQFF. The entire variable domain, with the rest obtained from reference TRBV7-2 and TRBJ2-1, is as follows: GAGVSQSPSNKVTEKGKDVELRCDPISGHTALYWYRQSLGQGLEFLIYFQGNSAPDKSGLPSDRFSAERTGGSVSTLTIQRTQQEDSAVYLCASSSTTGVGEQFFGPGTRLTVL.

V and J are TRBV20-1 and TRBJ1-1; 8 nucleotides align to TRBD1. V lost 3 bases, J lost 4 bases, and 10 bases stayed unmatched. CDR1 DFQATT and CDR2 SNEGSKA come from the germline V gene (reference sequence). This CDR3 has 15 residues. The CDR3 DNA sequence: TGCAGTGCTAGGACTCCTCAGGGGGCGCCCACTGAAGCTTTCTTT. Protein: CSARTPQGAPTEAFF.

The chain links TRBV3-1 to TRBJ2-3; either TRBD1 or TRBD2 may fit D (6 bases each). The CDR3 loop spans 14 amino acids. Germline values: CDR1 LGHDT, CDR2 YNNKEL (reference sequence). The ends were cut back, 4 bases at V and 5 bases at J, with 13 bases in the middle. DNA of the CDR3: TGTGCCAGCAGCCCCTACCGGGGGCTAGATACGCAGTATTTT. Translation gives CASSPYRGLDTQYF.

The chain uses TRBV12-3 or TRBV12-4 and TRBJ2-5, with D perhaps matching TRBD1 (9 bases). The better agreement between TRBJ2-7 and the DNA end casts doubt on the J call. CDR3 size: 17 residues. The CDR3 region is CASSFSGTGLATYEQYF. The DNA of the CDR3 is TGTGCCAGCAGTTTTAGCGGGACAGGGTTAGCTACCTACGAGCAGTACTTC.

This chain uses TRBV11-2 with TRBJ1-4; TRBD1 aligns across 9 bases. The germline gives CDR1 SGHAT, CDR2 FQNNGV. The V segment lost 3 bases and the J segment 7 bases; nucleotides outside the gene matches: 9. CDR3 size: 16 residues. In DNA form, the CDR3 reads TGTGCCAGCAGCTTTGGGACAGGGCGCCTAAGTGAAAAACTGTTTTTT. It specifies CASSFGTGRLSEKLFF.

The chain recombines TRBV5-1 with TRBJ2-7; 9 bases agree with TRBD2. Losses at the gene ends were 0 bases for V and 1 base for J; bases not matched to a gene: 8. Germline-derived CDR1 and CDR2 are SGHRS and YFSETQ. The CDR3 consists of 17 residues. CDR3 DNA sequence: TGCGCCAGCAGCTTGGCCAAGGCTAGCGGGGAATCCTACGAGCAGTACTTC. Translation gives CASSLAKASGESYEQYF. Full variable domain (rest looked up from reference TRBV5-1 and TRBJ2-7): KAGVTQTPRYLIKTRGQQVTLSCSPISGHRSVSWYQQTPGQGLQFLFEYFSETQRNKGNFPGRFSGRQFSNSRSEMNVSTLELGDSALYLCASSLAKASGESYEQYFGPGTRLTVT.

A few counts support this clonotype. The rearrangement uses TRBV14 and TRBJ2-2, with 8 nucleotides matching TRBD1. The CDR3 totals 16 residues. Germline V CDR1 and CDR2: SGHDN, FVKESK. V was pared by 4 bases and J by 2 bases, with 6 bases of the junction left unmatched. The CDR3 region has the DNA TGTGCCAGCAGCCCGTGGACAGGGAGTAACACCGGGGAGCTGTTTTTT. It codes for CASSPWTGSNTGELFF.

V is TRBV10-3 and J is TRBJ2-5, with D perhaps matching TRBD1 (6 bases). V was cut by 6 bases and J by 8 bases, with 16 bases left in between. The germline V gene has CDR1 ENHRY and CDR2 SYGVKD. The CDR3 sequence is 13 residues long. CDR3 region: CAISGAGDGTQYF. The CDR3 coding sequence is TGTGCCATCAGCGGGGCAGGGGATGGAACCCAGTACTTC.

The gene calls are TRBV10-3 and TRBJ2-5; TRBD1 might be the D (6 bases). The CDR3 is 15 residues long. V lost 4 bases and J 0 bases, leaving 12 bases between the germline ends. CDR1 ENHRY and CDR2 SYGVKD come from the germline V gene. The CDR3 nucleotides read TGTGCCATCAGTGCCGGGACACAATACCAAGAGACCCAGTACTTC. Protein product: CAISAGTQYQETQYF.

At least ten counts were recorded for this clonotype. In nucleotides, the CDR3 is TGTGCCAGCAGCCCCCCAGGGTCCTCCAAAAACATTCAGTACTTC. Translating it yields CASSPPGSSKNIQYF. The chain is built from TRBV7-2 and TRBJ2-4; D might be TRBD1 (5 bases). CDR3 length: 15 residues. In germline, CDR1 is SGHTA, CDR2 FQGNSA. Deletions cut 5 bases from V and 2 bases from J, with 13 bases between.